The present T cell receptor (beta chain) was sequenced within a study of cytomegalovirus exposure and HLA in healthy donors. General study points: Rare sequences made up most TCRs, while some public TCRs were found in many donors. In vitro data verified a few CMV-associated chains as specific for CMV antigens. Data from an earlier analysis indicated that most TCR beta V segments were productive either about 87% or about 30% of the time.

Unmatched junction bases numbered 4, after V lost 2 bases and J lost 2 bases. This CDR3 contains 16 residues. Germline V gene sequence: CDR1 SQVTM, CDR2 ANQGSEA. With regard to this clone: The antigen is undetermined.

Primers included in the PCR were 60 Vbeta and 13 Jbeta primers. The method was immunoSEQ multiplex PCR; TCRdb's version includes in-frame clones alone and lacks a portion of them. Found here are approximately 100,000 clones, more than 70% of them singletons; the top ten hold roughly 2.5%. The rearrangement links TRBV29-1 to TRBJ2-5; TRBD2 matches 14 bases. This receptor was taken from a man aged 35 to 55 in good health and CMV-seronegative. Sequenced: PBMCs. CDR3 loop: CSVEFGLAGGQETQYF. The CDR3 coding sequence is TGCAGCGTTGAATTCGGACTAGCGGGGGGTCAAGAGACCCAGTACTTC.